These 5 T cell receptor beta chains came from one sample sequenced in a study of molecular identifiers for immune sequencing clone quantification. Each CDR3 protein gets one entry after TCRdb re-called the PCR reads with MiXCR. The table has 50,000 or so distinct CDR3 sequences, approximately 26% seen once. The sequenced sample was naive CD8+ T cells from blood, with Jurkat cell RNA spiked in. Subset specified: FACS-sorted CD8+CD4-CCR7+CD45RA+ naive T cells. All receptors derive from a human donor in good health. Some libraries in this study had Jurkat cell RNA spiked in.

This sequence joins TRBV23-1 and TRBJ2-7, with D uncertain. TRBV23-1 is identified as an open reading frame with a role that is uncertain. V was trimmed by 2 bases and J by 2 bases, leaving 13 bases between them. The CDR3 is 15 residues long. CDR3 nucleotide sequence: TGCGCCAGCAGTCAAGAGCCCCCCGCGCCCTACGAGCAGTACTTC. Protein product: CASSQEPPAPYEQYF.

This clonotype appeared many times. The chain joins TRBV20-1 to TRBJ1-5; D ambiguous. V dropped 0 bases and J dropped 2 bases, with 8 bases sitting between them. The CDR3 has 14 residues. Germline CDR1 and CDR2: DFQATT and SNEGSKA (reference sequence). CDR3 DNA sequence: TGCAGTGCTAGAGATCTACCGGGCAATCAGCCCCAGCATTTT. Residues: CSARDLPGNQPQHF.

The V gene is TRBV6-5, the J gene TRBJ2-6; TRBD1 matches at 7 bases. Germline CDR1 reads MNHEY; CDR2 reads SVGAGI. The V and J ends lost 4 bases and 1 base, in that order; junction bases with no gene match: 10. The CDR3 contains 18 residues. The CDR3 bases are TGTGCCAGCAGTTCGGGGACAGAACCTCTATCTGGGGCCAACGTCCTGACTTTC. Translating gives CASSSGTEPLSGANVLTF.

This clonotype was detected many times. The V and J genes are TRBV7-8 and TRBJ2-1; no definite D call. V lost 2 bases and J 8 bases, leaving 4 bases between the germline ends. The CDR3 consists of 11 residues. Germline CDR1 reads SGHVS; CDR2 reads FQNEAQ. The CDR3, as DNA: TGTGCCAGCAGCTTAATCCATGAGCAGTTCTTC. Protein: CASSLIHEQFF.

To note about this clonotype: Because it lacks the conserved phenylalanine or tryptophan at the end, this CDR3 is likely a read error. The chain is built from TRBV4-1 and TRBJ2-7, with 8 bases identical to TRBD1. The CDR3 consists of 16 residues. CDR1 and CDR2 (germline): MGHRA, YSYEKL. V lost 2 bases, J lost 3 bases, and 9 bases stayed unmatched. CDR3 sequence: CASSQTRTGYLYEQYL. As DNA, the CDR3 is TGCGCCAGCAGCCAAACCCGGACAGGGTATCTCTACGAGCAGTACCTC.